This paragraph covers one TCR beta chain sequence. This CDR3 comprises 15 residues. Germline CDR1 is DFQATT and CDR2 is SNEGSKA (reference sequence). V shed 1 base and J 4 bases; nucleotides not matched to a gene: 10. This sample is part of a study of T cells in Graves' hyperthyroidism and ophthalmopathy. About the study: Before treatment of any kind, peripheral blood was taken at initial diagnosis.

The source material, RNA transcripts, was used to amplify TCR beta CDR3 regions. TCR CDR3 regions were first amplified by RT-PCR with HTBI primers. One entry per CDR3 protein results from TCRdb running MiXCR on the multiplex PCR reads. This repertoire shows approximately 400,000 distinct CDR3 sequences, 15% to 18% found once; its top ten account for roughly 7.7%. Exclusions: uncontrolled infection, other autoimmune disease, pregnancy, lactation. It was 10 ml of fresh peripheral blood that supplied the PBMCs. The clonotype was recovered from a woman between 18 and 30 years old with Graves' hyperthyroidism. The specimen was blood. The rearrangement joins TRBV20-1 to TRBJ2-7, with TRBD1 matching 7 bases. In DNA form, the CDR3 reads TGCAGTGCTAGAGGTCTCCGGGACAGTTTTTACGAGCAGTACTTC. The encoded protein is CSARGLRDSFYEQYF.